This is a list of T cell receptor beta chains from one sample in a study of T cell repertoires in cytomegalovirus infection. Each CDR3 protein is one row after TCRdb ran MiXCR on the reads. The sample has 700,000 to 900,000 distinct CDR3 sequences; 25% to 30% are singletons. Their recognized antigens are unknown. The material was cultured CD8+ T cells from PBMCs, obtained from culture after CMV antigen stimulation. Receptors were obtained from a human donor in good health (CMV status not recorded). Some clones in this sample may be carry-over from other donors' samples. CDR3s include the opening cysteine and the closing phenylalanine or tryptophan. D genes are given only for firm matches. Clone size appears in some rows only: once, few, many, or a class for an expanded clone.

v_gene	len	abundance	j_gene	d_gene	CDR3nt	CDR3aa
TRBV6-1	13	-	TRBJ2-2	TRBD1	TGTGCCAGCGGGACAGGGGATATCGGGGAGCTGTTTTTT	CASGTGDIGELFF
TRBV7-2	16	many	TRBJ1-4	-	TGTGCCAGCAGCTCCGGGTTTGGCTCTGGGTCTGAAAAACTGTTTTTT	CASSSGFGSGSEKLFF
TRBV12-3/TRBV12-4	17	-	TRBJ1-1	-	TGTGCCAGCAGTCTCCGCACCGGGCCATTTTCCACCACTGAAGCTTTCTTT	CASSLRTGPFSTTEAFF
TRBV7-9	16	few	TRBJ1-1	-	TGTGCCAGCAGCTTAGCGACAGGTAGGGGAGGGCGTGAAGCTTTCTTT	CASSLATGRGGREAFF
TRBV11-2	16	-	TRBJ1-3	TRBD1	TGTGCCAGCAGCTTCTACAGGGGGCTCTCTGGAAACACCATATATTTT	CASSFYRGLSGNTIYF
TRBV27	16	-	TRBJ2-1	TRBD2	TGTGCCAGCAGTTCGACTAGCGGGGGGCGCTACAATGAGCAGTTCTTC	CASSSTSGGRYNEQFF
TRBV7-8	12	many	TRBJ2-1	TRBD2	TGTGCCAGCAGCCCCGGGGGGGCTGAGCAGTTCTTC	CASSPGGAEQFF
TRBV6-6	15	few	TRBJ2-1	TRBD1	TGTGCCAGCAGTTTCCCTCGGGACAGGTACAATGAGCAGTTCTTC	CASSFPRDRYNEQFF
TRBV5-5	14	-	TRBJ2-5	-	TGTGCCAGCAGCGGCGGACGGTCCCAAGAGACCCAGTACTTC	CASSGGRSQETQYF
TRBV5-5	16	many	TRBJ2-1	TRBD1	TGTGCCAGCAGTCGACCTAGGACAGGGGGAGACAATGAGCAGTTCTTC	CASSRPRTGGDNEQFF
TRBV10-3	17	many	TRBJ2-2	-	TGTGCCATCTCGTCTCGTCAGGGAGTTGGGAACACCGGGGAGCTGTTTTTT	CAISSRQGVGNTGELFF
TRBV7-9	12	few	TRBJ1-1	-	TGTGCCAGCAGCTTAAGAGCCGGGGAAGCTTTCTTT	CASSLRAGEAFF
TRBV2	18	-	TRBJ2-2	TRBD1	TGTGCCACCGACCCCGGGACAGGGAGAGGGTATGGCACCGGGGAGCTGTTTTTT	CATDPGTGRGYGTGELFF
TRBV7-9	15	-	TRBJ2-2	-	TGTGCCAGCAGCTTAGTCCGAGGGGTTGTCCGGGAGCTGTTTTTT	CASSLVRGVVRELFF
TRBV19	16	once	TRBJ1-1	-	TGTGCCAGTAGTACAAAAACCGGGCAGGGATACACTGAAGCTTTCTTT	CASSTKTGQGYTEAFF
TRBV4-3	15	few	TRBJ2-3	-	TGCGCCAGCAGCCAAGTTGCCAGGGGCACAGATACGCAGTATTTT	CASSQVARGTDTQYF
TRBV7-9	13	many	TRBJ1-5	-	TGTGCCAGCAGCCGCGGGGGGCTTCAGCCCCAGCATTTT	CASSRGGLQPQHF
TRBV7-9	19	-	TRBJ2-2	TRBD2	TGTGCCAGCAGCGTCCCGTATGGCGGGGGGCGGCGGGACACCGGGGAGCTGTTTTTT	CASSVPYGGGRRDTGELFF
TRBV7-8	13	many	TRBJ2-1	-	TGTGCCAGCAGCTTCAAGGGTGGAAATGAGCAGTTCTTC	CASSFKGGNEQFF
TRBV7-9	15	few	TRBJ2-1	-	TGTGCCAGCAGCCCGTCCACGCCATCCTACAATGAGCAGTTCTTC	CASSPSTPSYNEQFF
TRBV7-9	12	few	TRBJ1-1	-	TGTGCCAGCAGCTGGGGAGGTAATGAAGCTTTCTTT	CASSWGGNEAFF
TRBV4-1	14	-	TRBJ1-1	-	TGCGCCAGCAGCCCGGGCCCCGGGAACCCTGAAGCTTTCTTT	CASSPGPGNPEAFF
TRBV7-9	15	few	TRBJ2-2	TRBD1	TGTGCCAGCAGCAGATCGGGACAGGGTCCCGGGGAGCTGTTTTTT	CASSRSGQGPGELFF
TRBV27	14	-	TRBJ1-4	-	TGTGCCAGCAGCCCCTTCCGAACTAATGAAAAACTGTTTTTT	CASSPFRTNEKLFF
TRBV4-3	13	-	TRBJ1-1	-	TGCGCCAGCGCGGAGGGGCCTAAAACTGAAGCTTTCTTT	CASAEGPKTEAFF
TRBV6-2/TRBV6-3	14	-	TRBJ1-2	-	TGTGCCAGCAGTTACTCGAAAACGACCTATGGCTACACCTTC	CASSYSKTTYGYTF
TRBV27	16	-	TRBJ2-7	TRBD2	TGTGCCAGCAGTTTAAAGGGACTACCTAACCCCTACGAGCAGTACTTC	CASSLKGLPNPYEQYF
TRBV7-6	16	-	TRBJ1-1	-	TGTGCCAGCAGCTTAACGGAGACAGAGGGGGACACTGAAGCTTTCTTT	CASSLTETEGDTEAFF
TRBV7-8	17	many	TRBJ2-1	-	TGTGCCAGCAGCTTACGGCCAAGGGGGGCCCTAGACAATGAGCAGTTCTTC	CASSLRPRGALDNEQFF
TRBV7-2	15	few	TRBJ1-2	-	TGTGCCAGCAGCTTAGTGGGAGGAACGGTCTATGGCTACACCTTC	CASSLVGGTVYGYTF
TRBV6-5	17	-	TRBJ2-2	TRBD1	TGTGCCAGCAGTTATCTCCCGACAGGGGCGAACACCGGGGAGCTGTTTTTT	CASSYLPTGANTGELFF